This T cell receptor (beta chain) was documented in a study of T cells in localized non-small cell lung cancer. General observations from the study: Uninvolved adjacent lung showed the highest T cell clonality, exceeding tumor. Turning up in adjacent lung were a median roughly 62 of the top 100 tumor clones. Heterogeneity is still possible, as just one tumor region was sequenced.

V lost 7 bases to trimming and J lost 4 bases, with 5 bases between them. Germline V gene data show CDR1 as DFQATT and CDR2 as SNEGSKA (reference sequence). This CDR3 has 9 residues. A note on this clone: Its antigen is not known.

Using immunoSEQ multiplex PCR, the repertoire was profiled, and TCRdb retains in-frame clones only, with some absent. The table includes about 12,000 clones, 84% detected once. The sample here was peripheral blood, taken before any cancer treatment. The chain links TRBV20-1 to TRBJ2-7; D call uncertain. This TCR was recovered from a male donor aged 60 or over with stage I squamous cell lung carcinoma. In nucleotides, the CDR3 is TGCAGTGACCCTTACGAGCAGTACTTC. Its protein product is CSDPYEQYF.